The 31 T cell receptor beta chains listed next were all sequenced from one sample in a study of cytomegalovirus exposure and HLA in healthy donors. PCR employed 60 Vbeta and 13 Jbeta primers. Here immunoSEQ multiplex PCR was the method, and the copy in TCRdb shows in-frame clones only, minus some. The table records roughly 170,000 clones, approximately 77% of them present only once. Sequences were obtained from PBMCs. These receptors all come from a female donor in good health and CMV-seronegative.

This clone appeared a few times. J is TRBJ1-4 and V is TRBV7-2, with TRBD1 matching over 7 bases. Germline CDR1 SGHTA, CDR2 FQGNSA. V gave up 5 bases and J gave up 0 bases; unmatched junction bases: 3. The CDR3 is 15 amino acids. The CDR3 bases are TGTGCCAGCAGCCCGAGGGGGCCAACTAATGAAAAACTGTTTTTT. It yields the protein CASSPRGPTNEKLFF.

This clone has only a few counts. The genes are TRBV25-1 and TRBJ2-4, with D maybe TRBD2 (5 bases). The CDR3 is 15 residues long. V was cut by 3 bases and J by 2 bases, with 11 bases left in between. From germline, CDR1 is MGHDK and CDR2 SYGVNS. The CDR3 nucleotides read TGTGCCAGCAGTGAGGGCCGGGATTCCAAAAACATTCAGTACTTC. It is translated as CASSEGRDSKNIQYF.

This clone was found a few times. This chain links TRBV28 with TRBJ2-3, with D possibly being TRBD2 (7 bases). This CDR3 has 15 residues. The V gene lost 4 bases and the J gene lost 2 bases, with 13 bases spanning the gap. The germline V gene has CDR1 MDHEN and CDR2 SYDVKM. The CDR3 DNA reads as TGTGCCAGCAGTTGGGGGGGCGGGGTCACAGATACGCAGTATTTT. Translation gives CASSWGGGVTDTQYF.

This chain joins TRBV10-2 and TRBJ1-2; 7 bases agree with TRBD1. V lost 6 bases, J lost 8 bases, and 6 bases stayed unmatched. Germline CDR1 and CDR2: WSHSY and SAAADI. This CDR3 comprises 12 residues. DNA for the CDR3: TGCGCCAGCAGCCCCGGGACAGACGGCTACACCTTC. This gives the protein CASSPGTDGYTF.

The chain uses TRBV10-3 and TRBJ2-7, with D possibly TRBD1 on 6 matching bases. Germline V lookup: CDR1 ENHRY, CDR2 SYGVKD. The CDR3 covers 15 residues. Trimming left V 0 bases short and J 2 bases short, with 11 bases between. Here the CDR3 reads CAISESAGAPYEQYF. The CDR3 nucleotides read TGTGCCATCAGTGAGTCCGCAGGGGCTCCCTACGAGCAGTACTTC.

This clone was observed a few times. The V call is TRBV6-1, the J call TRBJ2-1; TRBD2 agrees at 7 bases. Germline CDR1 and CDR2: MNHNS and SASEGT. V dropped 7 bases and J dropped 3; count of bases not matched to a gene: 9. CDR3 size: 15 residues. In DNA form, the CDR3 reads TGTGCCAGCACCCCAAGGGAGGGTCTCTACAATGAGCAGTTCTTC. Translation gives CASTPREGLYNEQFF.

This chain uses TRBV27 with TRBJ1-4; 10 bases map to TRBD1. Germline assignment: CDR1 MNHEY and CDR2 SMNVEV (reference sequence). Trimming removed 3 bases from V and 9 bases from J; junction bases left unmatched: 19. The CDR3 spans 19 residues. The CDR3 reads CASSFGDRGSSVKLKKLFF. The CDR3 nucleotides read TGTGCCAGCAGTTTCGGGGACAGGGGAAGTTCAGTTAAATTAAAAAAACTGTTTTTT. Full variable domain (remainder filled in from reference TRBV27 and TRBJ1-4): EAQVTQNPRYLITVTGKKLTVTCSQNMNHEYMSWYRQDPGLGLRQIYYSMNVEVTDKGDVPEGYKVSRKEKRNFPLILESPSPNQTSLYFCASSFGDRGSSVKLKKLFFGSGTQLSVL.

The chain carries TRBV12-5 and TRBJ1-2; D might be TRBD1 (6 bases). Germline V gives CDR1 LGHNT, CDR2 FRNRAP. V shed 6 bases and J shed 8 bases, with 13 bases lying between them. There are 12 residues in the CDR3. In DNA form, the CDR3 reads TGTGCTAGTGGGAAAAGTAGGGGGGGCTACACCTTC. Translating gives CASGKSRGGYTF.

This sequence joins TRBV19 and TRBJ1-5, with D unresolved. This CDR3 comprises 15 residues. Trimming left V 2 bases short and J 8 bases short, with 16 bases between. The germline V gene encodes CDR1 LNHDA and CDR2 SQIVND (reference sequence). For the CDR3, the DNA is TGTGCCAGTAGTATAATCGCGGCCGCCCCAAAGCCCCAGCATTTT. Its translation: CASSIIAAAPKPQHF.

The V and J genes are TRBV6-6 and TRBJ2-7; 11 bases match TRBD1. The CDR3 loop spans 15 amino acids. The germline V gene has CDR1 MNHNY and CDR2 SVGAGI (reference sequence). Germline trimming cut 2 bases from V and 6 bases from J; bases unmatched to any gene: 6. The CDR3 protein is CASSYPAGTGGEQYF. The CDR3 DNA is TGTGCCAGCAGTTACCCAGCCGGGACAGGGGGCGAGCAGTACTTC.

J is TRBJ1-4 and V is TRBV5-1, with D possibly being TRBD1 (5 bases). V gave up 3 bases and J gave up 1 base, with 10 bases separating them. In germline, CDR1 is SGHRS, CDR2 YFSETQ. The CDR3 has 15 amino acids. The CDR3 protein is CASSWVQGTNEKLFF. Written as DNA, the CDR3 is TGCGCCAGCAGCTGGGTCCAGGGAACTAATGAAAAACTGTTTTTT.

The rearrangement uses TRBV11-2 and TRBJ2-3; 11 nucleotides match TRBD2. After removal of 1 base from V and 9 bases from J, the junction contained 0 bases not matched to a gene. The CDR3 is made up of 13 amino acids. Germline CDR1 and CDR2: SGHAT and FQNNGV. The CDR3 spells CASSLASGGTQYF. CDR3 bases: TGTGCCAGCAGCTTAGCTAGCGGGGGGACGCAGTATTTT.

The J gene is TRBJ2-5, the V gene TRBV4-1; TRBD2 is a possible D gene (7 bases). V shed 0 bases and J shed 5 bases, with 22 bases lying between them. This CDR3 spans 18 amino acids. The germline gives CDR1 MGHRA, CDR2 YSYEKL. CDR3 DNA: TGCGCCAGCAGCCAAGATCGAAGTAGGGGGGGTACGGCGGAGACCCAGTACTTC. Amino acids: CASSQDRSRGGTAETQYF.

V gene TRBV27 combines with J gene TRBJ2-1; 7 bases align to TRBD2. The CDR3 is 14 residues long. V shed 5 bases, J shed 2 bases, and the junction held 3 bases outside the gene matches. The germline CDR1 and CDR2 sequences are MNHEY and SMNVEV (reference sequence). CDR3 DNA sequence: TGTGCCAGCAGTCGCGGGAGTACCTACAATGAGCAGTTCTTC. The encoded protein is CASSRGSTYNEQFF.

The chain couples TRBV11-3 to TRBJ1-6, with 8 bases fitting TRBD1. J was trimmed by 11 bases and V by 4 bases; bases with no gene match: 4. This CDR3 has 13 amino acids. Germline-derived CDR1 and CDR2 are SGHNT and YENEEA. In DNA, the CDR3 is TGTGCCAGCAGCTCAGACAGGGGTGCACCCCTCCACTTT. The encoded protein is CASSSDRGAPLHF.

This clone was seen just once. J is TRBJ2-2 and V is TRBV6-5; TRBD1 matches 8 bases. The CDR3 loop spans 13 amino acids. With 6 bases clipped from V and 6 bases from J, the junction kept 3 bases outside the gene matches. The V gene's germline CDR1 is MNHEY and CDR2 SVGAGI. CDR3 region: CASSARGPGELFF. In DNA form, the CDR3 reads TGTGCCAGCAGCGCCAGGGGGCCCGGGGAGCTGTTTTTT.

The chain recombines TRBV18 with TRBJ1-5; D perhaps matches TRBD1 (5 bases). The germline V and J ends were trimmed by 3 bases and 2 bases, with 14 bases remaining between them. Germline CDR1 and CDR2: KGHSH and LQKENI. The CDR3 has 16 amino acids. The CDR3 region has the DNA TGTGCCAGCTCACCGCCGGGCCAGGGTGGCAATCAGCCCCAGCATTTT. Translated: CASSPPGQGGNQPQHF.

Only one count was recorded for this clone. The V and J genes are TRBV6-1 and TRBJ1-5; the match to TRBD1 covers 8 bases. With V trimmed by 6 bases and J by 3 bases, 7 bases remained unmatched. CDR3 length equals 15 residues. Germline V gene sequence: CDR1 MNHNS, CDR2 SASEGT. The CDR3 coding sequence is TGTGCCAGCAGGGACAGGGAGGCGAACAATCAGCCCCAGCATTTT. Amino acid sequence: CASRDREANNQPQHF.

The genes are TRBV30 and TRBJ2-7; D is possibly TRBD2 (6 bases). Germline-derived CDR1 and CDR2 are GTSNPN and SVGIG (reference sequence). The CDR3 contains 12 residues. V was shortened by 1 base and J by 5 bases, with 9 bases between the two germline ends. CDR3 sequence (DNA): TGTGCCTGGAGTGCGGACTACCACGAGCAGTACTTC. As protein: CAWSADYHEQYF.

The chain links TRBV13 to TRBJ2-7; the D is unclear. The germline V gene has CDR1 PRHDT and CDR2 FYEKMQ (reference sequence). The CDR3 sequence is 12 residues long. V shed 5 bases and J shed 2 bases, with 7 bases lying between them. CDR3 coding DNA: TGTGCCAGCAGCCTCAGGCCCTACGAGCAGTACTTC. Its protein product is CASSLRPYEQYF. The full variable domain, rest sourced from reference TRBV13 and TRBJ2-7, is AAGVIQSPRHLIKEKRETATLKCYPIPRHDTVYWYQQGPGQDPQFLISFYEKMQSDKGSIPDRFSAQQFSDYHSELNMSSLELGDSALYFCASSLRPYEQYFGPGTRLTVT.

The sample holds a few counts of this clone. The rearrangement joins TRBV6-1 to TRBJ1-1; 7 bases map to TRBD1. Trimming at V came to 7 bases and at J to 6 bases, leaving 5 bases not matched to a gene. The germline CDR1 and CDR2 sequences are MNHNS and SASEGT. This CDR3 comprises 12 residues. CDR3 nucleotides: TGTGCCAGCACCGGAGGGGGCGCTGAAGCTTTCTTT. Its translation is CASTGGGAEAFF.

The J gene is TRBJ2-3, the V gene TRBV6-5; a possible D gene is TRBD2 (6 bases). The CDR3 contains 15 residues. V lost 2 bases, J lost 4 bases, and 13 bases lay in between. Germline lookup yields CDR1 MNHEY and CDR2 SVGAGI. CDR3 protein: CASSYGREPPDTQYF. The CDR3 DNA sequence: TGTGCCAGCAGTTACGGGCGGGAACCTCCAGATACGCAGTATTTT.

V gene TRBV18 combines with J gene TRBJ2-7; D is unclear. The CDR3 has 14 residues. Germline CDR1 KGHSH, CDR2 LQKENI. Between the trimmed V and J ends, which lost 3 bases and 1 base, there was a span of 10 bases. This CDR3 reads CASSPNTGSYEQYF. The CDR3 region has the DNA TGTGCCAGCTCACCTAATACGGGTTCCTACGAGCAGTACTTC.

This clone appeared a few times. CDR3 protein: CASRGSGSRELFF. The CDR3 DNA reads TGTGCCAGCAGGGGTAGCGGGAGCCGGGAGCTGTTTTTT. This chain connects TRBV6-5 to TRBJ2-2; TRBD2 aligns across 9 bases. The germline gives CDR1 MNHEY, CDR2 SVGAGI. The CDR3 is 13 residues long. With 6 bases clipped from V and 9 bases from J, the junction kept 5 bases outside the gene matches.

A few counts support this clone. The CDR3 spells CASSLGPRPGETQYF. The CDR3, as DNA: TGCGCCAGCAGCTTGGGACCCCGCCCAGGGGAGACCCAGTACTTC. The V gene is TRBV5-1, the J gene TRBJ2-5; a possible D gene is TRBD1 (5 bases). The CDR3 sequence is 15 residues long. V was clipped by 0 bases and J by 5 bases, with 14 bases between them. CDR1 and CDR2 from the germline V gene are SGHRS and YFSETQ.

This chain connects TRBV27 to TRBJ1-2; the D gene is possibly TRBD1 (6 bases). Germline values: CDR1 MNHEY, CDR2 SMNVEV (reference sequence). This CDR3 region has 13 residues. Trimming removed 4 bases from V and 5 bases from J, with 11 bases in between. The CDR3 DNA reads TGTGCCAGCAGTTCCAGGGGCCGGTATGGCTACACCTTC. This encodes CASSSRGRYGYTF.

The chain combines TRBV7-2 with TRBJ2-7; TRBD2 agrees at 10 bases. Germline-derived CDR1 and CDR2 are SGHTA and FQGNSA. V was clipped by 1 base and J by 2 bases; unmatched bases: 5. The CDR3 is made up of 16 amino acids. Here the CDR3 reads CASSLGRSGGAYEQYF. For the CDR3, the DNA is TGTGCCAGCAGCTTAGGGCGCAGCGGGGGGGCCTACGAGCAGTACTTC.

V and J are TRBV19 and TRBJ1-2, with 8 bases identical to TRBD1. V lost 4 bases to trimming and J lost 7 bases; unmatched junction nucleotides: 8. There are 14 residues in the CDR3. CDR1 is LNHDA and CDR2 is SQIVND in the germline V gene (reference sequence). Here the CDR3 reads CASSKIGQGGGYTF. The DNA of the CDR3 is TGTGCCAGTAGTAAAATTGGACAGGGCGGTGGCTACACCTTC.

This sequence joins TRBV29-1 and TRBJ2-2; D call uncertain. Germline V gene data show CDR1 as SQVTM and CDR2 as ANQGSEA. Between the trimmed V and J ends, which lost 1 base and 3 bases, there was a span of 6 bases. This CDR3 is built from 13 residues. The CDR3 loop is CSVEGADTGELFF. The CDR3 bases are TGCAGCGTTGAAGGGGCTGACACCGGGGAGCTGTTTTTT.

The chain recombines TRBV15 with TRBJ2-5; the match to TRBD1 covers 10 bases. The V gene's germline CDR1 is LNHNV and CDR2 YYDKDF (reference sequence). The CDR3 is 17 residues long. V shed 0 bases and J 5 bases; nucleotides not matched to a gene: 9. CDR3 DNA: TGTGCCACCAGCAGAGAGGTGGACAGGGGGTTCCAGGAGACCCAGTACTTC. Translation gives CATSREVDRGFQETQYF. The full variable domain, in which reference TRBV15 and TRBJ2-5 provide the parts outside the CDR3, is DAMVIQNPRYQVTQFGKPVTLSCSQTLNHNVMYWYQQKSSQAPKLLFHYYDKDFNNEADTPDNFQSRRPNTSFCFLDIRSPGLGDTAMYLCATSREVDRGFQETQYFGPGTRLLVL.

The chain recombines TRBV10-3 with TRBJ1-5; D is perhaps TRBD1 (6 bases). V shed 8 bases and J shed 0 bases, with 11 bases lying between them. CDR3 length: 14 residues. Per germline, CDR1 ENHRY and CDR2 SYGVKD. For the CDR3, the DNA is TGTGCCATCGGGGGCGGAAGTAGCAATCAGCCCCAGCATTTT. Its protein product is CAIGGGSSNQPQHF.